This T cell receptor (beta chain) was documented in a study of blood T cells in healthy people across ages. Germline loops: CDR1 KGHDR, CDR2 SFDVKD. The CDR3 is 17 amino acids. J gave up 1 base and V 1 base, and 3 bases lay outside the gene matches. A sample-barcoded 5' primer and a J-beta primer mix were used in a second PCR of about 7 to 12 cycles. Each CDR3 protein is one row after TCRdb ran MiXCR on the 5' RACE reads. The sample includes more than 650,000 distinct CDR3 sequences, 40% to 65% of them seen just once. The source is a man older than 75 in good health. Input material: blood. The chain couples TRBV24-1 to TRBJ2-2, with 9 bases identical to TRBD1. The DNA for the CDR3 is TGTGCCACCAGTGATTTCTGGACAGGGGAGAACACCGGGGAGCTGTTTTTT. This sequence encodes CATSDFWTGENTGELFF.